This is a list of T cell receptor beta chains from one sample in a study of blood T cells in healthy people across ages. TCRdb re-derived calls from the 5' RACE reads in MiXCR, one entry per CDR3 protein. The sample lists 800,000 or so distinct CDR3 sequences, just under 25% occurring once. These data are also associated with another study on T cells of mothers and their children.

Material for sequencing was blood. The receptors stem from a boy under 18 in good health. Both conserved end residues are part of each CDR3. A D gene is named only where the DNA matches it firmly. Clone size is not always given. Where it is, it says once, few, many or a class for expanded clones.

>TRBJ2-1|few|TRBV29-1|NA
TGCAGCGTTGAAATAGTAGGGAATGAGCAGTTCTTC
CSVEIVGNEQFF
>TRBJ2-1|few|TRBV4-2|TRBD2
TGTGCCAGCAGCCAAGTGAGACTAGCGGATACCTACAATGAGCAGTTCTTC
CASSQVRLADTYNEQFF
>TRBJ2-1|few|TRBV6-2/TRBV6-3|NA
TGTGCCAGCAGGAATGGGGGCCGACGAGACAATGAACAGTTCTTC
CASRNGGRRDNEQFF
>TRBJ2-5|NA|TRBV9|NA
TGTGCCAGCAGCGTATTCGCGGCAGCACAAGAGACCCAGTACTTC
CASSVFAAAQETQYF
>TRBJ1-1|few|TRBV9|NA
TGTGCCAGCAGCGCCGAGGGGACGGTGAACACTGAAGCTTTCTTT
CASSAEGTVNTEAFF
>TRBJ1-1|NA|TRBV6-6|NA
TGTGCCAGCAGTTACCCGGGGTCCAGGGGTGAAGCTTTCTTT
CASSYPGSRGEAFF
>TRBJ2-4|few|TRBV29-1|TRBD1
TGCAGCGTTGAGATGACAGGGTGGGCCAAAAACATTCAGTACTTC
CSVEMTGWAKNIQYF
>TRBJ2-4|NA|TRBV6-5|NA
TGTGCCAGCAGTTCCTTATCTCAAAACATTCAGTACTTC
CASSSLSQNIQYF
>TRBJ2-1|NA|TRBV7-2|NA
TGTGCCAGCAGCGATAGAAACAATGAGCAGTTCTTC
CASSDRNNEQFF
>TRBJ2-4|NA|TRBV4-3|NA
TGCGCCAGCAGCCAAGATGCCAGGGATTATGGAAACATTCAGTACTTC
CASSQDARDYGNIQYF
>TRBJ1-5|once|TRBV12-3/TRBV12-4|NA
TGTGCCAGCAGTTTTGAACGGGGCCAGAGTGGGCCCCAGCATTTT
CASSFERGQSGPQHF
>TRBJ2-5|NA|TRBV7-2|TRBD2
TGTGCCAGCAGCCTCGGACTAGCGGGAGATCGCGTGGCCCAGTACTTC
CASSLGLAGDRVAQYF
>TRBJ2-5|few|TRBV7-2|NA
TGTGCCAACAGCTTAACAGCGGTACAAGAGACCCAGTACTTC
CANSLTAVQETQYF
>TRBJ1-2|NA|TRBV29-1|NA
TGCAGCGCTCGGACAGAGGTGCACTATGGCTACACCTTC
CSARTEVHYGYTF
>TRBJ1-4|NA|TRBV28|NA
TGTGCCAGCAGTCCCCGTTTCGGCAGGACGCATGAAAAACTGTTTTTT
CASSPRFGRTHEKLFF
>TRBJ1-3|NA|TRBV30|NA
TGTGCCTGGGACCCGGGACACCAATCGAGGGGAAACACCATATATTTT
CAWDPGHQSRGNTIYF
>TRBJ2-7|few|TRBV15|NA
TGTGCCACCAGCAATCGGGGCCGGGACGAGCAGTACTTC
CATSNRGRDEQYF
>TRBJ2-7|NA|TRBV4-1|TRBD1
TGCGCCAGCAGCCAAATAACAGGGGACGGCTCCTACGAGCAGTACTTC
CASSQITGDGSYEQYF
>TRBJ2-5|few|TRBV29-1|NA
TGCAGCGTCTCACAGGGATGGATGGAGACCCAGTACTTC
CSVSQGWMETQYF
>TRBJ1-2|NA|TRBV29-1|NA
TGCAGCGTTGGGGCGATGGGGGCCTATGGCTACACCTTC
CSVGAMGAYGYTF
>TRBJ2-3|NA|TRBV7-2|TRBD2
TGTGCCAGCAGCTTAAGGCGGGGGACCACAGATACGCAGTATTTT
CASSLRRGTTDTQYF
>TRBJ1-1|few|TRBV6-2/TRBV6-3|TRBD1
TGTGCCAGCAGTAGTACAGGGGTGAGGACTGAAGCTTTCTTT
CASSSTGVRTEAFF
>TRBJ2-2|few|TRBV4-3|TRBD2
TGCGCCAGCAGCCAAGGCCTTAAACTAGCGGGAGGACCGACCGGGGAGCTGTTTTTT
CASSQGLKLAGGPTGELFF
>TRBJ1-1|NA|TRBV5-1|TRBD1
TGCGCCAGCAGCTACAGCGGACAGGGAGAGACTGAAGCTTTCTTT
CASSYSGQGETEAFF
>TRBJ2-5|few|TRBV7-2|NA
TGTGCCAGCAGCTTAGGACAGTCCAAAGGGGAGACCCAGTACTTC
CASSLGQSKGETQYF
>TRBJ2-5|few|TRBV7-2|NA
TGTGCCAGCAGCGACGCAAATCAAGAGACCCAGTACTTC
CASSDANQETQYF
>TRBJ2-3|few|TRBV20-1|NA
TGCAGTGCTGGCACTCACGTTGGAATGGTGTATACGCAGTATTTT
CSAGTHVGMVYTQYF
>TRBJ1-6|few|TRBV7-9|NA
TGTGCCAGCAGCTTGTCACAGGGATACTCCTTTGATTCACCCCTCCACTTT
CASSLSQGYSFDSPLHF
>TRBJ2-1|NA|TRBV7-6|NA
TGTGCCAGCAGCCACAGACTAGTTTATGAGCAGTTCTTC
CASSHRLVYEQFF
>TRBJ2-3|NA|TRBV12-3/TRBV12-4|NA
TGTGCCAGCAGGGTCAGCCCTAGCGCAGATACGCAGTATTTT
CASRVSPSADTQYF
>TRBJ2-2|NA|TRBV20-1|NA
TGCAGTCCGAGGGCCATAGGAGGGCCCGGGGAGCTGTTTTTT
CSPRAIGGPGELFF
>TRBJ2-6|NA|TRBV29-1|NA
TGCAGCGTTGAAGGGGTTTGGGTGGAGAGTGGGGCCAACGTCCTGACTTTC
CSVEGVWVESGANVLTF
>TRBJ2-1|NA|TRBV28|TRBD2
TGTGCCAGCAGGCAAGCCCACCCTCTAGCGGGGAGCTCCTACAATGAGCAGTTCTTC
CASRQAHPLAGSSYNEQFF